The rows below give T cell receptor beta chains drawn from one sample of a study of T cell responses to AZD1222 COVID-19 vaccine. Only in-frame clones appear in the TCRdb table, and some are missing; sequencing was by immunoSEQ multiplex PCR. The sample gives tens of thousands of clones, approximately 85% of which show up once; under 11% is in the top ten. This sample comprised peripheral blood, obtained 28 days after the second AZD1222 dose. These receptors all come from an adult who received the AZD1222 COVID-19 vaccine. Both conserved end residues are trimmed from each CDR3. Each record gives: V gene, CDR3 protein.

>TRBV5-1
ASSFRDTFQYGYT
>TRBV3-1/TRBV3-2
ASSSTGGQPQH
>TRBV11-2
ASAASGGQETQY
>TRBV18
ASSLRGPGGETQY
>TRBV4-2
ASSQEVNSPLH
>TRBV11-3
ASSSHTDTQY
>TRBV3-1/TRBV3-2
ASSHTNTEAF
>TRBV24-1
ATSEGGYNSPLH
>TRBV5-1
ASSRQGRDSPLH
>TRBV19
ASSIGTSGATDTQY
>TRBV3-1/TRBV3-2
ASSQARNSDYEQY
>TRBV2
ASSVGQGEGGAFYEQY
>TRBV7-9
ASTFGSYEQY
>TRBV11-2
ASSFMGSEETQY
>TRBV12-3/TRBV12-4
ATTEVNTEAF
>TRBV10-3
AISSDRDQPQH
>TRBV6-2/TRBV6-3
ASSSGTGAEQY
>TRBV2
ASSENGNTEAF
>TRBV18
ASSGQGNYGYT
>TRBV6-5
ASTRTVIVNYGYT
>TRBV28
ASSLRVGNTIY
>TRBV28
ASSGHYRAGGSLGTQY
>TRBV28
ASSLLTSGLYNEQF
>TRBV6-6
ASSSYFTSGGPIYNEQF
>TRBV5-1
ASSVAGRSTDTQY
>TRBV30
GLTAGREKLF
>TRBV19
ASYQFTGELF
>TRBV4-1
ASSHGSSSYNEQF
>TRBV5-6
ASSSGQGASTNEKLF
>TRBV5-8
ASSFAPGLAGGNEQF
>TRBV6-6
ASSYSENKETQY
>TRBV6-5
ASSYSRVGEKLF
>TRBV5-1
ASSLGGQSSGNTIY
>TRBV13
ASSQPIGLADTQY
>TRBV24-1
ATTKETQY
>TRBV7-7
ASSLAGGATRETQY
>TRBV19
ASSIQETQY
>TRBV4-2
ASSPARQEGDEKLF
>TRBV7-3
ASSSSGENTGELF
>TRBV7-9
ASSFSDGSYEQY
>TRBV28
ASSPGTGNYGYT
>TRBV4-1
ASSQRGGTATDTQY
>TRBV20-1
SARERTEQY
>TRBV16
ASSQSGAGNTIY
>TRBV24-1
ATSGQEDTIY
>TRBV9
ASSVVAGPAIEQY
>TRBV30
AWTEQGYGYT
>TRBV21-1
ASSKARGTWGHEQF
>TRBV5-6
ASSSGVDTQY
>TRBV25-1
ASSETGRGTEAF
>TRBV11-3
ASSLDWDGTGELF
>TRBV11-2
ASSPQGGQGREQY